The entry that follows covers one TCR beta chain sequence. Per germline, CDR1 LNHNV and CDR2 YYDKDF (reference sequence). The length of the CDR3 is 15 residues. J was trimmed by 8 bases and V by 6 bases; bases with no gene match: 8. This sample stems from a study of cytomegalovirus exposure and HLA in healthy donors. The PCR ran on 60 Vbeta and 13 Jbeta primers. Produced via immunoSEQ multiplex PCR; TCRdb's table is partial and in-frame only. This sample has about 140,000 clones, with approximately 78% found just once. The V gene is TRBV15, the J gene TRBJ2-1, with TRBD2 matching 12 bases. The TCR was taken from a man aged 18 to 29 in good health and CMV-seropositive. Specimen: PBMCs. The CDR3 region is CATRYGTSGFDEQFF. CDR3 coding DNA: TGTGCCACCAGGTACGGGACTAGCGGGTTCGATGAGCAGTTCTTC. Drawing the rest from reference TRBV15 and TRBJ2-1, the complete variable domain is DAMVIQNPRYQVTQFGKPVTLSCSQTLNHNVMYWYQQKSSQAPKLLFHYYDKDFNNEADTPDNFQSRRPNTSFCFLDIRSPGLGDTAMYLCATRYGTSGFDEQFFGPGTRLTVL.